This TCR beta chain emerged from a study of human T cells and chemical hapten exposure. Looking at the study overall: All patients underwent weekly scalp dosing with diphenylcyclopropenone for the full roughly 25-week study. Findings and limits, study-wide: Significantly greater numbers of large CDR3 similarity clusters came from expanded TCRs than from controls.

Using its own MiXCR run on the RACE reads, TCRdb lists one record per CDR3 protein. The table records 380,000 or so distinct CDR3 sequences, 4% to 5.5% of them present only once. This clonotype was seen many times. Antigen unknown. CDR1 is KGHSH and CDR2 is LQKENI in the germline V gene. V lost 3 bases and J lost 8, with 8 bases in between. The CDR3 totals 13 residues. Documented time point: patch test 1, 2 weeks after DPC sensitization. Treatment given: therapeutic diphenylcyclopropenone sensitization with weekly scalp DPC. Participating donors were patients with alopecia, aged 18 to 70 years, considered appropriate candidates for DPC.

The sample consisted of whole blood, taken in connection with sensitization to the hapten diphenylcyclopropenone (DPC). The gene calls are TRBV18 and TRBJ1-6; D is uncertain. This clonotype was obtained from a woman aged 45-60 years with alopecia areata. Some clones in this sample may be carry-over from other donors' samples. CDR3 amino acids: CASSPVPDSPLHF. CDR3 DNA sequence: TGTGCCAGCTCACCCGTGCCGGATTCACCCCTCCACTTT.